The present T cell receptor (beta chain) was sequenced within a study of cytomegalovirus exposure and HLA in healthy donors. For the study at large: Most genotyped donors, 81% of 300 to 400, had Caucasian-associated genetic ancestry.

Germline-derived CDR1 and CDR2 are SGDLS and YYNGEE. V shed 3 bases and J 6 bases; nucleotides not matched to a gene: 10. The CDR3 covers 15 residues. Primers included in the PCR were 60 Vbeta and 13 Jbeta primers. TCRdb keeps only in-frame clones here, not all; method: immunoSEQ multiplex PCR. This table holds 100,000 to 150,000 clones, roughly 70% found once. A word on this clone: Its antigen remains unknown.

Study outcomes and limitations: Researchers counted 180 or so TCR beta chains as cytomegalovirus-associated. It emerged from a later analysis that several of the most significant clusters appeared to be linked to common viral pathogens.

The V gene is TRBV9, the J gene TRBJ2-3; 7 nucleotides line up with TRBD1. Sequenced: PBMCs. This receptor was taken from a woman in her forties in good health and CMV-seropositive. For the CDR3, the DNA is TGTGCCAGCAGCGAGGGGGCGGGCTTGATCGATACGCAGTATTTT. This translates into CASSEGAGLIDTQYF.